This T cell receptor (beta chain) was recovered during a study of T cell repertoires in cytomegalovirus infection (dated by TCRdb to about 2019). Regarding the complete study: Alongside well-studied HLA-B-restricted epitopes, the peptide stimulations were aimed at recently identified HLA-C-restricted CMV epitopes, whose presentation resists viral immunomodulation. Because public TCR beta signatures pointed to carriage of CMV infection together with the matching HLA type, the HLA type of each donor mattered for the analysis. Summary of the overall study and its limitations: The ex vivo response was dominated by HLA-C-restricted CMV-specific TCR beta clonotypes, and the single most frequent clonotype in two of eight donors was supplied by these HLA-C-restricted clonotypes. Carriers of CMV infection plus the relevant HLA type were discriminated by the cumulative frequency of public TCR beta family members in the study cohort and in an independent roughly 380-donor cohort.

This sample was sequenced with an Illumina HiSeq 1500. Clones were called with MiXCR by TCRdb after fastp trimmed the public reads at Q25, and only in-frame beta chains were retained. CDR3 protein sequences are deduplicated, and each keeps its most common genes and DNA. The sample table contains around 710,000 distinct CDR3 sequences; only one count was recorded for about 29% of them. About an eighth of the sample is held by the ten biggest clonotypes. V was cut back by 3 bases and J by 5 bases, leaving a gap of 17 bases between them. The CDR3 runs 16 amino acids, cysteine and phenylalanine included. Only the CDR3 region is kept as DNA, spanning 48 bases read in frame from base 1. Looking up the germline V gene yields CDR1 SGHVS and CDR2 FQNEAQ. The treatment or condition label for this specimen denotes: in vitro stimulation with specific CMV peptide epitopes to enrich CMV-specific T cells. This clonotype was found many times. It has no known antigen specificity. Per-nucleotide qualities are absent, and no much larger clonotype sits a single base away.

The sample in question was cultured CD8+ T cells from PBMCs, obtained from culture after CMV antigen stimulation. This receptor was obtained from a human donor in good health (CMV status not recorded). Some clones in this sample may be carry-over from other donors' samples. The chain is encoded by TRBV7-8 joined to TRBJ2-1; the D gene remains uncertain. The CDR3 region has the sequence CASSFPAQFLHNEQFF. The DNA sequence follows: TGTGCCAGCAGCTTTCCTGCCCAGTTCCTACACAATGAGCAGTTCTTC.